The clone carrying this T cell receptor beta chain was detected many times. What it binds is not known. The record originates from a study of T cells in Graves' hyperthyroidism and ophthalmopathy. Whole-study findings and limits: Expanded thyroid clonotypes (above 0.001) were mostly also found in blood. Ophthalmopathy, which appeared later, was predicted by the model a median approximately 6 months before onset.

Researchers amplified the TCR beta CDR3 regions from RNA transcripts. HTBI primers were used for first-round RT-PCR of the TCR CDR3. TCRdb processed the multiplex PCR reads anew with MiXCR; each CDR3 protein has one entry. The sample lists around 300,000 distinct CDR3 sequences, approximately 18% seen once, with just under 40% in the top ten. For ophthalmopathy patients, the Clinical Activity Score was at least 3 and the NOSPECS grade at least 4; duration was under 3 months. PBMCs were derived from 10 ml fresh peripheral blood. The origin of this receptor is a man between 50 and 59 years old with Graves' ophthalmopathy. Sequencing used blood.

Here the CDR3 DNA reads TGTGCCAGCAGCCAAGCGGCGGGAGTGGGCGAGCAGTACTTC. It is translated as CASSQAAGVGEQYF. The chain employs TRBV3-1 and TRBJ2-7; 7 nucleotides line up with TRBD2. The V and J ends lost 1 base and 6 bases, in that order; junction bases with no gene match: 6. The CDR3 runs 14 residues. The germline V gene has CDR1 LGHDT and CDR2 YNNKEL (reference sequence).